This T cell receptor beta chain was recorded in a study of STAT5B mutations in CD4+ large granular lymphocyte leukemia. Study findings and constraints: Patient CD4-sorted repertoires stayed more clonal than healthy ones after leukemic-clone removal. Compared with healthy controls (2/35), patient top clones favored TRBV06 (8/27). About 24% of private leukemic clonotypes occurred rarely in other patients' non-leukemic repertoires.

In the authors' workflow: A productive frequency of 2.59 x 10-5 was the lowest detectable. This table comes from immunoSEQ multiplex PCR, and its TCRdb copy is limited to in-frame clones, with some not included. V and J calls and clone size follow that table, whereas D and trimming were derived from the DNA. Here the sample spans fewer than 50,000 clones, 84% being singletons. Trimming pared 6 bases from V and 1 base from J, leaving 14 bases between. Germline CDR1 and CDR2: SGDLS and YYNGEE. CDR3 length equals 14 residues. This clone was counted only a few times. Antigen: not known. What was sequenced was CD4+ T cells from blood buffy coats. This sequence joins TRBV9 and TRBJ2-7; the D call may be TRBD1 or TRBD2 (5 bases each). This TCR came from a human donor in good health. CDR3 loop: CASTRDGSSYEQYF. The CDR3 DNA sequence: TGTGCCAGCACCAGGGACGGATCTTCCTACGAGCAGTACTTC.